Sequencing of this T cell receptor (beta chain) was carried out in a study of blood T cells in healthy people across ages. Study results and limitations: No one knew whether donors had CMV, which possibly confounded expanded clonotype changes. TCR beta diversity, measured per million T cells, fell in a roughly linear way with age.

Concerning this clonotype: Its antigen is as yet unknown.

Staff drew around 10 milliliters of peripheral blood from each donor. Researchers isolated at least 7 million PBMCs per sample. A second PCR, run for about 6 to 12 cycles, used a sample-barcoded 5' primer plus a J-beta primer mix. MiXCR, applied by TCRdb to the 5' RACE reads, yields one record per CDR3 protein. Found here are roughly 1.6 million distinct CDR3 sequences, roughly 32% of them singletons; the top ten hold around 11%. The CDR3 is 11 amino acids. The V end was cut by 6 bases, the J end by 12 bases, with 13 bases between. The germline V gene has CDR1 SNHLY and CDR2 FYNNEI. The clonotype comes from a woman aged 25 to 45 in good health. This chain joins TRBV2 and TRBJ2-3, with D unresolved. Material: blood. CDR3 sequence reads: CASRDGGFQYF. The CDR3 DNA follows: TGTGCCAGCAGAGATGGCGGATTTCAGTATTTT.